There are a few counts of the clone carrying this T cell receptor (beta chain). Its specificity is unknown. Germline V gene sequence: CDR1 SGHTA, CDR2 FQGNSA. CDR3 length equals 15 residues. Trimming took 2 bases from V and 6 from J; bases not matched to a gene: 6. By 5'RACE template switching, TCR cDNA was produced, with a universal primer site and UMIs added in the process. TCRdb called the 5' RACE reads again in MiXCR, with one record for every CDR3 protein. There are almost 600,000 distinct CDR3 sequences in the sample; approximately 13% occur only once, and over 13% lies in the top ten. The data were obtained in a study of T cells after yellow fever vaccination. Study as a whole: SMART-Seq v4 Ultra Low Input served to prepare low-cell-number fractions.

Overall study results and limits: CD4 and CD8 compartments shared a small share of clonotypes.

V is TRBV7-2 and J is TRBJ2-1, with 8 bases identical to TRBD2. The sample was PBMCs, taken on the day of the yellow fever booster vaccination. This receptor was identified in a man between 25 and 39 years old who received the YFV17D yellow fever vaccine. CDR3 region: CASSLKSGRFNEQFF. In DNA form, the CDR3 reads TGTGCCAGCAGCTTAAAGAGCGGGAGATTCAATGAGCAGTTCTTC.